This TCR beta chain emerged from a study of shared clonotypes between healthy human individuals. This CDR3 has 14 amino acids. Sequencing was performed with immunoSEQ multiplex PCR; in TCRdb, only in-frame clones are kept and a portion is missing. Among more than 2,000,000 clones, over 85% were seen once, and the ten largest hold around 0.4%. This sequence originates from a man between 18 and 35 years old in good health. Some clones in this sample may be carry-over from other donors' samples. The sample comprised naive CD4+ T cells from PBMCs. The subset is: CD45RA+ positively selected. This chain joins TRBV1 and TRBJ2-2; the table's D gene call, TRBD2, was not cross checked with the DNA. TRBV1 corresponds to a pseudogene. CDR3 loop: CTSSQDRGTGELFF. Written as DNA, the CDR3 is TGCACCAGCAGCCAAGATCGCGGTACCGGGGAGCTGTTTTTT.